This T cell receptor beta chain was identified in a study of circulating and synovial CD4+ cells in juvenile arthritis (dated by TCRdb to the mid-2010s). With regard to the full study: TCRbeta CDR3 repertoires of circulating HLA-DR+ CD4 T cells, bulk blood CD4 T cells and synovial CD4 T cells were compared within each patient. Repertoire sequencing was performed with the aim of confirming enrichment of synovial clonotypes in a circulating synovial-like CD4 T cell subset.

The library was generated by the immunoSEQ multiplex PCR assay. An external provider carried out the TCRbeta CDR3 sequencing as a commercial service. The study's processing was this. The analyses used productive nucleotide sequences together with amino acid sequences obtained by in silico translation. Diversity was measured with Renyi entropy across alpha values, using the median of 200 repeated subsamples to equalise sample size. The distance between each pair of repertoires was calculated as one minus the Chao-modified Jaccard index, which corrects for under-sampling, and this distance was used for clustering. Frequency-weighted overlap with synovial clonotypes was calculated over 200 sample sizes with 200 draws without replacement at each size, and the overlap was reported at the size of the smaller sample. What TCRdb holds here is the immuneACCESS table cut down to in-frame rearrangements. Part of the clones is not present; checked against another copy, under half of the missing clones reflect an unresolved V gene, and the others are unexplained. V and J calls and clone size are those listed in that table; D and trimming were worked out from the DNA. For this sample there are over a thousand clones; roughly 87% appear just once. Clones ranked in the top ten supply more than 3% of the sample.

To note about this clone: Its binding antigen is unknown. No base-level quality is on record; no much larger clone is a single base apart.

The CDR3, cysteine through phenylalanine, is 15 amino acids long. Of the read, only the CDR3 DNA is kept; its 45 bases are in frame from base 1. CDR1 and CDR2 are read off the germline V gene (reference sequence) as LNHNV and YYDKDF. Here V drops 3 bases and J drops 5 bases, and the junction holds 6 bases not matched to any gene. Overall study outcomes, separate from this receptor: Because T cell genome counts in CPL samples and bulk blood CD4 samples differed by at least an order of magnitude, sample-size effects were addressed. Compared with bulk blood CD4 repertoires, both the synovial and the circulating pathogenic-like lymphocyte repertoires were less diverse, and some CPL samples were as oligoclonal as synovium. Overlap with synovium increased with sequencing depth, so measured shared-clonotype fractions likely underestimated the full repertoire overlap. Traditional Vbeta family usage analysis did not detect the difference between circulating pathogenic-like lymphocytes and bulk blood T cells. Circulating pathogenic-like lymphocytes clustered with synovial T cells and shared a substantially higher fraction of CDR3 sequences with synovium than bulk blood.

The sequenced samples were obtained from patients with active juvenile idiopathic arthritis. For each patient, the circulating pathogenic-like lymphocytes came from less than 12 mL of blood. Circulating pathogenic-like lymphocytes were sorted from peripheral blood mononuclear cells as HLA-DR+CD14-CD3+CD4+CD25low/- cells. Right after thawing, the cells went straight into sorting, and Live/Dead Fixable Near-IR Stain was used to exclude dead cells. HLA-DR was chosen as the sorting marker because it is a surface protein apparently lacking signalling activity in T cells. The material sequenced was HLA-DR+ CD4+ T cells from blood. The sample's cell subset or site, from its label and the paper: circulating pathogenic-like lymphocytes, sorted as HLA-DR+CD14-CD3+CD4+CD25low/- blood T cells. The rearrangement combines TRBV15 with TRBJ2-5; 10 middle bases align to TRBD1. The receptor was derived from a human donor with juvenile idiopathic arthritis. The nucleotides are TGTGCCACCAGCAGGGGGGGGACAGGGGACGAGACCCAGTACTTC. It codes for CATSRGGTGDETQYF.